These 32 T cell receptor beta chains share one sample of origin, sequenced in a study of breast tumors, draining lymph nodes, adjacent tissues. TCRdb passed the multiplex PCR reads through MiXCR, listing each CDR3 protein once. The sample includes some 170,000 distinct CDR3 sequences, approximately 30% of them seen just once. Axillary draining lymph nodes of breast cancer patients supplied the node samples. The sample consisted of axillary lymph node tissue. The receptor source for this set is a female donor with breast cancer. Some clones in this sample may be carry-over from other donors' samples.

This clonotype was seen ten or more times. This chain links TRBV10-1 with TRBJ2-3; maybe TRBD2 (5 bases). CDR3 length: 13 amino acids. Between the trimmed V and J ends, which lost 3 bases and 8 bases, there was a span of 12 bases. The germline V gene has CDR1 WNHNN and CDR2 SYGVQD (reference sequence). Here the CDR3 reads CASSDPSSGTQYF. For the CDR3, the DNA is TGCGCCAGCAGTGATCCTAGCTCGGGTACGCAGTATTTT.

V and J are TRBV3-1 and TRBJ1-6; possible D gene TRBD1, 5 bases. V lost 2 bases and J 7 bases, leaving 12 bases between the germline ends. Per the germline V gene, CDR1 is LGHDT and CDR2 is YNNKEL (reference sequence). The CDR3 totals 15 residues. The CDR3 loop is CASSQLTGQNSPLHF. DNA of the CDR3: TGTGCCAGCAGCCAACTCACAGGCCAGAATTCACCCCTCCACTTT.

At least ten counts were recorded for this clonotype. The V call is TRBV7-6, the J call TRBJ2-1, with 11 bases fitting TRBD2. The V gene end was trimmed by 5 bases and the J gene end by 4 bases; junction bases not matched to a gene: 4. CDR3 size: 15 residues. Germline V gene data show CDR1 as SGHVS and CDR2 as FNYEAQ. The CDR3 DNA is TGTGCCAGCAGCCCGACTAGCGGGGAGTACAATGAGCAGTTCTTC. The encoded protein is CASSPTSGEYNEQFF.

This clonotype was seen only once. The chain combines TRBV20-1 with TRBJ1-3; D remains unclear. The V gene lost 5 bases and the J gene lost 2 bases, with 22 bases spanning the gap. The CDR3 is 17 residues long. Germline V gene data show CDR1 as DFQATT and CDR2 as SNEGSKA (reference sequence). The CDR3 is CSAPGLGSSLAGNTIYF. The DNA for the CDR3 is TGCAGTGCTCCTGGACTAGGAAGTTCGCTAGCTGGAAACACCATATATTTT.

V and J are TRBV6-5 and TRBJ2-2; 12 bases fit TRBD2. Germline trimming cut 0 bases from V and 6 bases from J; bases unmatched to any gene: 2. The CDR3 runs to 16 residues. The germline CDR1 and CDR2 sequences are MNHEY and SVGAGI. CDR3 sequence: CASSYSLAGGAGELFF. CDR3 nucleotides: TGTGCCAGCAGTTACTCTCTAGCGGGGGGGGCCGGGGAGCTGTTTTTT.

The table lists this clonotype with many counts. The rearrangement uses TRBV5-1 and TRBJ2-5, with 8 bases that match TRBD2. This CDR3 comprises 17 residues. CDR1 is SGHRS, CDR2 YFSETQ, per germline. The ends lost 2 bases at V and 4 bases at J; junction bases unmatched: 13. The CDR3 DNA is TGCGCCAGCAGCTTAGTCGGGGCCTTCCTAGCGGGAGAGACCCAGTACTTC. This encodes CASSLVGAFLAGETQYF.

The DNA for the CDR3 is TGTGCCATCAGTGAGTCTAGCGGGAGGGTGGAGGAGCAGTTCTTC. Protein sequence: CAISESSGRVEEQFF. The V and J genes are TRBV10-3 and TRBJ2-1, with 11 bases aligning to TRBD2. Germline loops: CDR1 ENHRY, CDR2 SYGVKD. The length of the CDR3 is 15 residues. Trimming removed 0 bases from V and 10 bases from J; junction bases left unmatched: 5.

Regarding this clonotype: The junction does not match germline at one end; this may be a read error. The J gene is TRBJ1-4, the V gene TRBV7-9; 8 bases are shared with TRBD1. The CDR3 has 14 amino acids. Per germline, CDR1 SEHNR and CDR2 FQNEAQ (reference sequence). The CDR3 bases are TGTGCCAGCAGCGGACAGGGAACTGATGAAAAACTGTTTTTT. This sequence encodes CASSGQGTDEKLFF.

This clonotype was seen ten or more times. The rearrangement uses TRBV20-1 and TRBJ1-2; the D is unclear. CDR1 is DFQATT, CDR2 SNEGSKA, per germline (reference sequence). V lost 6 bases and J lost 7, with 18 bases in between. The CDR3 is 13 residues long. DNA of the CDR3: TGCAGTGCCACGGGCGCGTCTGCTGGTGGCTACACCTTC. As protein: CSATGASAGGYTF.

This clonotype has at least ten counts. The chain recombines TRBV7-2 with TRBJ2-1, with 9 bases lining up with TRBD1. The CDR3 covers 15 residues. Trimming at V came to 6 bases and at J to 0 bases, leaving 3 bases not matched to a gene. In germline, CDR1 is SGHTA, CDR2 FQGNSA. The CDR3 loop is CASRGTGSSYNEQFF. The DNA of the CDR3 is TGTGCCAGCAGGGGGACAGGGAGCTCCTACAATGAGCAGTTCTTC.

This clonotype has more than one count but fewer than ten. A much larger clonotype is one base distant, so this may be a read error. The chain joins TRBV12-3 or TRBV12-4 to TRBJ1-4; 8 bases line up with TRBD1. This CDR3 contains 15 residues. Trimming cost V 3 bases and J 7 bases; bases outside gene matches: 7. The CDR3 DNA is TGTGCCAGCAGTTTCCAGGGGGCAGTCGGTGAAAAACTGTTTTTT. Its protein is CASSFQGAVGEKLFF.

Comment on this clonotype: A much larger clone is a single base away; this may be a read error. The chain has TRBV6-1 and TRBJ2-3; no firm D call. Trimming left V 4 bases short and J 7 bases short, with 21 bases between. The CDR3 has 16 residues. CDR1 is MNHNS and CDR2 is SASEGT in the germline V gene. The CDR3 sequence: CASSGARPPMVNTQYF. The CDR3 coding sequence is TGTGCCAGCAGTGGAGCACGACCGCCCATGGTTAATACGCAGTATTTT.

V usage is TRBV7-8 and J usage is TRBJ1-1, with D perhaps TRBD1 (5 bases). CDR3 length: 16 amino acids. V lost 0 bases, J lost 4 bases, and 15 bases lay in between. Germline CDR1 reads SGHVS; CDR2 reads FQNEAQ. CDR3 DNA: TGTGCCAGCAGCTTAGCGACAGCACTATACCCCACTGAAGCTTTCTTT. This sequence encodes CASSLATALYPTEAFF.

The CDR3 sequence: CASSEGRVMGGYTF. The CDR3, as DNA: TGTGCCAGCAGTGAGGGTCGGGTTATGGGTGGCTACACCTTC. This rearrangement joins TRBV2 to TRBJ1-2; D uncertain. Germline CDR1 reads SNHLY; CDR2 reads FYNNEI. V dropped 3 bases and J dropped 7 bases, with 15 bases sitting between them. The length of the CDR3 is 14 residues.

Many counts were recorded for this clonotype. CDR3 amino acids: CASINRGPNNQPQHF. CDR3 bases: TGTGCCAGCATCAACCGGGGCCCAAACAATCAGCCCCAGCATTTT. The genes are TRBV28 and TRBJ1-5, with D perhaps TRBD1 (5 bases). This CDR3 contains 15 residues. CDR1 and CDR2 from the germline V gene are MDHEN and SYDVKM. The V end was cut by 7 bases, the J end by 3 bases, with 16 bases between.

This clonotype was counted many times. The J gene is TRBJ2-7, the V gene TRBV5-1; no firm D call. Germline lookup yields CDR1 SGHRS and CDR2 YFSETQ. The V end lost 3 bases, the J end lost 0 bases, and 10 bases lay between the germline ends. CDR3 length equals 14 residues. CDR3 DNA sequence: TGCGCCAGCAGCTCTAGTGTGGACTCCTACGAGCAGTACTTC. Its protein product is CASSSSVDSYEQYF.

This clonotype was observed many times. The chain employs TRBV13 and TRBJ2-7; D remains ambiguous. V was pared by 1 base and J by 1 base, with 14 bases between. The CDR3 totals 16 residues. In germline, CDR1 is PRHDT, CDR2 FYEKMQ (reference sequence). The CDR3 here is CASSLVAGPLSYEQYF. CDR3 nucleotide sequence: TGTGCCAGCAGCTTAGTAGCAGGCCCCCTATCCTACGAGCAGTACTTC. Complete variable domain (other parts from reference TRBV13 and TRBJ2-7): AAGVIQSPRHLIKEKRETATLKCYPIPRHDTVYWYQQGPGQDPQFLISFYEKMQSDKGSIPDRFSAQQFSDYHSELNMSSLELGDSALYFCASSLVAGPLSYEQYFGPGTRLTVT.

This clonotype was seen many times. This chain uses TRBV19 with TRBJ2-1; D gene ambiguous. V lost 7 bases to trimming and J lost 6 bases, with 22 bases between them. This CDR3 contains 16 residues. Germline V CDR1 and CDR2: LNHDA, SQIVND (reference sequence). For the CDR3, the DNA is TGTGCCAGTAACGACCTAGTCGGTAAGGGCACCAATGAGCAGTTCTTC. It encodes CASNDLVGKGTNEQFF.

This clonotype has at least ten counts. V gene TRBV12-3 or TRBV12-4 combines with J gene TRBJ1-3, with TRBD1 matching 9 bases. With 6 bases clipped from V and 4 bases from J, the junction kept 7 bases outside the gene matches. This CDR3 is built from 15 residues. The CDR3 nucleotides read TGTGCCAGCAGCATAACAGGGGGCGCGGGAAACACCATATATTTT. Translation: CASSITGGAGNTIYF.

This clonotype was observed a single time. This chain links TRBV6-6 with TRBJ2-3; 7 bases are shared with TRBD2. Germline lookup yields CDR1 MNHNY and CDR2 SVGAGI (reference sequence). The CDR3 loop spans 16 amino acids. Trimming removed 7 bases from V and 11 bases from J; junction bases left unmatched: 21. The CDR3 region has the DNA TGTGCCAGCACCCAAGCAGTACTAGCGTATTACAATGAGCAGTATTTT. Translation gives CASTQAVLAYYNEQYF.

The chain is built from TRBV20-1 and TRBJ1-6, with D hard to call. Trimming stripped 6 bases from V and 0 bases from J, with 6 bases between. The CDR3 extends over 13 amino acids. The germline V gene has CDR1 DFQATT and CDR2 SNEGSKA (reference sequence). CDR3 sequence: CSAGSSYNSPLHF. Written as DNA, the CDR3 is TGCAGTGCCGGTAGCTCCTATAATTCACCCCTCCACTTT.

In this sample, this clonotype turned up many times. V is TRBV6-6 and J is TRBJ1-6, with D possibly matching TRBD1 (5 bases). Trimming removed 6 bases at V and 12 bases at J, with 12 bases between. CDR1 is MNHNY and CDR2 is SVGAGI in the germline V gene (reference sequence). This CDR3 is 12 amino acids long. The CDR3: CASSHMGVPLHF. Here the CDR3 DNA reads TGTGCCAGCAGCCACATGGGGGTACCCCTCCACTTT.

Notes on this clonotype: It may be a read error: a sequence one base away is much more abundant. This chain connects TRBV9 to TRBJ2-7; 7 bases are a match to TRBD1. CDR3 length: 14 residues. Germline assignment: CDR1 SGDLS and CDR2 YYNGEE. DNA for the CDR3: TGTGCCAGCAGCGCCCAGGGGACAGCCTACGAGCAGTCCTTC. Translated: CASSAQGTAYEQSF.

This clonotype was counted at least ten times. V usage is TRBV5-8 and J usage is TRBJ2-6; D may match TRBD1 or TRBD2 (6 bases each). The CDR3 runs 18 residues. Trimming pared 0 bases from V and 0 bases from J, leaving 13 bases between. Germline V CDR1 and CDR2: SGHTS, YDEGEE. The CDR3 coding sequence is TGTGCCAGCAGCTTGGGGGGGGCGCTACGCTCTGGGGCCAACGTCCTGACTTTC. Amino acid sequence: CASSLGGALRSGANVLTF. The variable domain in full, with the rest retrieved from reference TRBV5-8 and TRBJ2-6, is EAGVTQSPTHLIKTRGQQATLRCSPISGHTSVYWYQQALGLGLQFLLWYDEGEERNRGNFPPRFSGRQFPNYSSELNVNALELEDSALYLCASSLGGALRSGANVLTFGAGSRLTVL.

This clonotype appeared many times. The V and J genes are TRBV7-2 and TRBJ2-1; D is perhaps TRBD1 (5 bases). The V gene lost 1 base and the J gene lost 2 bases, with 9 bases spanning the gap. CDR3 size: 15 residues. Germline CDR1 and CDR2: SGHTA and FQGNSA. CDR3 region: CASSLGSGTYNEQFF. Here the CDR3 DNA reads TGTGCCAGCAGCTTAGGCTCAGGGACCTACAATGAGCAGTTCTTC.

Turning to this clonotype: This likely reflects a read error, since a far larger clone is one base away. The chain employs TRBV7-2 and TRBJ2-5, with D unresolved. CDR1 and CDR2 from the germline V gene are SGHTA and FQGNSA. The CDR3 has 10 residues. CDR3 sequence (DNA): TGTGCCAGCAGTCGAGAGACCCGGTACTTC. This sequence encodes CASSRETRYF.

Turning to this clonotype: One junction end disagrees with the germline gene, perhaps due to a read error. The genes are TRBV29-1 and TRBJ2-1; D is unclear. Per the germline V gene, CDR1 is SQVTM and CDR2 is ANQGSEA. The CDR3 is 13 residues long. CDR3 sequence reads: CSVQIYVNSERFF. The DNA of the CDR3 is TGCAGCGTTCAAATTTATGTAAACAGTGAGCGGTTCTTC.

In regard to this clonotype: This could be a read error, since a much larger clone is one nucleotide away. The CDR3 spells CASSSGLDTEQFF. In DNA, the CDR3 is TGTGCCAGCAGCTCCGGACTAGACACTGAGCAGTTCTTC. The chain links TRBV11-2 to TRBJ2-1, with TRBD2 matching over 7 bases. V was clipped by 4 bases and J by 9 bases; unmatched bases: 6. CDR3 length: 13 residues. Germline V gives CDR1 SGHAT, CDR2 FQNNGV.

This chain links TRBV4-1 with TRBJ1-5; D is undetermined. The CDR3 has 14 residues. V lost 3 bases, J lost 3 bases, and 9 bases lay in between. The germline CDR1 and CDR2 sequences are MGHRA and YSYEKL. CDR3 loop: CASSHPGPNQPQHF. The DNA of the CDR3 is TGCGCCAGCAGCCACCCGGGTCCCAATCAGCCCCAGCATTTT.

Remarks on this clonotype: Since a much larger clone is just one base distant, this may be a read error. The chain links TRBV7-4 to TRBJ2-7; 15 bases agree with TRBD2. Germline CDR1 and CDR2: SGHVT and SQSDAQ. V was clipped by 6 bases and J by 2 bases; unmatched bases: 11. CDR3 length equals 18 residues. This chain's CDR3 is CASRGEGLAGGPTYEQYF. CDR3 DNA: TGTGCCAGCAGGGGGGAGGGACTAGCGGGGGGACCCACCTACGAGCAGTACTTC.

To note about this clonotype: The germline gene is not matched at one end of the junction; a read error may be the cause. The V and J genes are TRBV9 and TRBJ2-7, with D unresolved. Germline V CDR1 and CDR2: SGDLS, YYNGEE. This CDR3 comprises 14 residues. CDR3 in amino acids: CASSADPGGDEQSF. The DNA for the CDR3 is TGTGCCAGCAGCGCAGACCCGGGCGGCGACGAGCAGTCCTTC.

This clonotype was detected ten times or more. This chain connects TRBV7-9 to TRBJ2-5; 9 positions agree with TRBD1. Germline V lookup: CDR1 SEHNR, CDR2 FQNEAQ (reference sequence). CDR3 length: 19 residues. The V and J ends lost 5 bases and 0 bases, in that order; junction bases with no gene match: 16. The CDR3 DNA is TGTGCCAGCAGCCCGAGGCCGAACCCGGGACAGGGTTACCAAGAGACCCAGTACTTC. Encoded protein: CASSPRPNPGQGYQETQYF.